Listed here are 20 T cell receptor beta chains from one sample, sequenced in a study of Ad26.COV2.S vaccination and SARS-CoV-2 variants. Sequencing used immunoSEQ multiplex PCR; TCRdb keeps in-frame clones, though not all of them. There are roughly 270,000 clones in the sample; 70% to 90% occur only once, and under 4% lies in the top ten. Treatment of the sample: over 15 received Ad26.COV2.S at low or high dose, single or two shots; 5 received placebo; per-sample allocation not given. At day 63 after the first vaccine or placebo injection, samples were drawn. The sample consisted of peripheral blood, taken in a trial of Ad26.COV2.S vaccine versus placebo. The receptor set was obtained from a person between 18 and 65 years old who received the Ad26.COV2.S COVID-19 vaccine or a placebo.

The chain carries TRBV5-1 and TRBJ2-5, with TRBD2 matching 8 bases. The CDR3 is 14 amino acids. The V gene end was trimmed by 5 bases and the J gene end by 4 bases; junction bases not matched to a gene: 7. Per the germline V gene, CDR1 is SGHRS and CDR2 is YFSETQ. The CDR3 region is CASRAGGERETQYF. The CDR3 nucleotides are TGCGCCAGCAGGGCGGGAGGAGAACGAGAGACCCAGTACTTC.

The count of this clone is one. The chain is built from TRBV5-1 and TRBJ2-7; 7 nucleotides match TRBD2. V gave up 8 bases and J gave up 3 bases; unmatched junction bases: 26. Germline CDR1 reads SGHRS; CDR2 reads YFSETQ. This CDR3 has 19 residues. This chain's CDR3 is CARQDRADVVAGADYEQYF. CDR3 bases: TGCGCCAGACAAGACAGAGCCGATGTGGTGGCGGGAGCAGACTACGAGCAGTACTTC.

The chain couples TRBV11-2 to TRBJ1-2; no clear D. The CDR3 has 12 amino acids. CDR1 and CDR2 (germline): SGHAT, FQNNGV. Deletions cut 4 bases from V and 8 bases from J, with 11 bases between. The CDR3 protein is CASSWAGDGYTF. As DNA, the CDR3 is TGTGCCAGCAGCTGGGCGGGAGACGGCTACACCTTC.

The chain uses TRBV10-3 and TRBJ1-4, with 12 bases fitting TRBD1. After removal of 3 bases from V and 8 bases from J, the junction contained 4 bases not matched to a gene. Germline V gives CDR1 ENHRY, CDR2 SYGVKD. CDR3 length equals 15 residues. The CDR3 is CAISDSGTGGEKLFF. CDR3 coding DNA: TGTGCCATCAGTGATTCCGGGACAGGGGGCGAAAAACTGTTTTTT.

This chain joins TRBV4-1 and TRBJ2-5, with D possibly matching TRBD2 (5 bases). Germline V gene sequence: CDR1 MGHRA, CDR2 YSYEKL. The CDR3 runs to 16 residues. Between the trimmed V and J ends, which lost 0 bases and 5 bases, there was a span of 16 bases. Written as DNA, the CDR3 is TGCGCCAGCAGCCAAGATCGCAGCGCCGGCGGGGAGACCCAGTACTTC. Its translation: CASSQDRSAGGETQYF.

The chain employs TRBV6-1 and TRBJ1-5; TRBD1 matches at 7 bases. Germline CDR1 reads MNHNS; CDR2 reads SASEGT. Trimming at V came to 3 bases and at J to 7 bases, leaving 6 bases not matched to a gene. This CDR3 comprises 14 residues. The CDR3 DNA follows: TGTGCCAGCAGTGAGAACAGGGGACGGCAGCCCCAGCATTTT. Residues: CASSENRGRQPQHF.

V and J are TRBV2 and TRBJ1-4; weak D call: TRBD1 (5 bases). This CDR3 is built from 13 residues. CDR1 is SNHLY, CDR2 FYNNEI, per germline. V lost 11 bases, J lost 0 bases, and 10 bases lay in between. CDR3 residues: CAGAVSTNEKLFF. In DNA, the CDR3 is TGTGCCGGGGCAGTATCAACTAATGAAAAACTGTTTTTT.

This rearrangement joins TRBV9 to TRBJ1-6; D is undetermined. CDR1 and CDR2 (germline): SGDLS, YYNGEE. V lost 3 bases to trimming and J lost 14 bases, with 15 bases between them. The CDR3 length is 13 residues. CDR3 DNA: TGTGCCAGCAGCGACGGACTTCTTAGAGCCCTCCACTTT. Its translation is CASSDGLLRALHF.

The genes are TRBV19 and TRBJ1-2; 8 bases are shared with TRBD1. The germline V gene encodes CDR1 LNHDA and CDR2 SQIVND (reference sequence). Trimming at V came to 6 bases and at J to 4 bases, leaving 7 bases not matched to a gene. This CDR3 comprises 14 residues. The CDR3 here is CASRNDRGSYGYTF. CDR3 nucleotides: TGTGCCAGTAGGAACGACAGGGGTTCCTATGGCTACACCTTC.

This chain connects TRBV10-3 to TRBJ1-1; no firm D call. This CDR3 has 16 amino acids. The germline gives CDR1 ENHRY, CDR2 SYGVKD. The V and J ends lost 5 bases and 0 bases respectively, with 16 bases between them. CDR3 bases: TGTGCCATCAGTAGCTGGAGCGGTCAGATGAACACTGAAGCTTTCTTT. As protein: CAISSWSGQMNTEAFF.

The chain uses TRBV5-4 and TRBJ1-4; tentatively, D is TRBD1 (5 bases). Per germline, CDR1 SGHNT and CDR2 YYREEE (reference sequence). The V end lost 2 bases, the J end lost 1 base, and 15 bases lay between the germline ends. The CDR3 extends over 17 amino acids. The CDR3 DNA reads as TGTGCCAGCAGCTTTGGGAACAGGCCTGGAACTAATGAAAAACTGTTTTTT. Translated: CASSFGNRPGTNEKLFF. Full variable domain (missing parts from reference TRBV5-4 and TRBJ1-4): ETGVTQSPTHLIKTRGQQVTLRCSSQSGHNTVSWYQQALGQGPQFIFQYYREEENGRGNFPPRFSGLQFPNYSSELNVNALELDDSALYLCASSFGNRPGTNEKLFFGSGTQLSVL.

J is TRBJ2-1 and V is TRBV5-5; 7 bases align to TRBD2. The CDR3 is 16 residues long. The germline CDR1 and CDR2 sequences are SGHKS and YYEKEE (reference sequence). The V and J ends lost 0 bases and 8 bases, in that order; junction bases with no gene match: 11. Here the CDR3 DNA reads TGTGCCAGCAGCTTGGGGGGCTCGACTAGCATTTATGAGCAGTTCTTC. This encodes CASSLGGSTSIYEQFF.

In this sample, this clone turned up once. The sample holds other DNA sequences that translate to the same CDR3. The chain is built from TRBV6-4 and TRBJ1-2; D is undetermined. CDR1 and CDR2 (germline): MRHNA, SNTAGT. The CDR3 contains 12 residues. The V gene lost 2 bases and the J gene lost 5 bases, with 6 bases spanning the gap. The CDR3 DNA is TGTGCCAGCAGTGACAGGGATTATGGCTACACCTTC. Protein product: CASSDRDYGYTF.

The chain employs TRBV7-9 and TRBJ1-2; 8 bases are shared with TRBD1. Germline CDR1 SEHNR, CDR2 FQNEAQ (reference sequence). Germline trimming cut 6 bases from V and 5 bases from J; bases unmatched to any gene: 5. This CDR3 has 13 amino acids. CDR3 sequence: CASRAGQGYGYTF. In DNA form, the CDR3 reads TGTGCCAGCAGGGCCGGACAGGGATATGGCTACACCTTC.

Notes on this clone: The same CDR3 also results from other DNA sequences found in this sample. The V call is TRBV5-1, the J call TRBJ1-2; D is uncertain. This CDR3 is 11 amino acids long. V dropped 5 bases and J dropped 4 bases, with 6 bases sitting between them. In germline, CDR1 is SGHRS, CDR2 YFSETQ. CDR3 bases: TGCGCCAGCAGTGATACCTATGGCTACACCTTC. Encoded protein: CASSDTYGYTF. The variable domain in full, completed from reference TRBV5-1 and TRBJ1-2, reads KAGVTQTPRYLIKTRGQQVTLSCSPISGHRSVSWYQQTPGQGLQFLFEYFSETQRNKGNFPGRFSGRQFSNSRSEMNVSTLELGDSALYLCASSDTYGYTFGSGTRLTVV.

This clone has just one count. The chain has TRBV28 and TRBJ1-6; the D gene is possibly TRBD1 (6 bases). CDR3 length equals 16 residues. V lost 6 bases and J lost 6, with 18 bases in between. Germline V CDR1 and CDR2: MDHEN, SYDVKM. The DNA for the CDR3 is TGTGCCAGCAGCCCTCGTGGGGACACCATTAATTCACCCCTCCACTTT. Its protein product is CASSPRGDTINSPLHF.

This sequence joins TRBV5-8 and TRBJ2-3; no definite D call. There are 12 residues in the CDR3. The V gene lost 9 bases and the J gene lost 4 bases, with 12 bases spanning the gap. Germline V CDR1 and CDR2: SGHTS, YDEGEE. The CDR3 DNA follows: TGTGCCACCGCCTCCGTGGCAGATACGCAGTATTTT. Amino acids: CATASVADTQYF.

The count of this clone is one. The chain carries TRBV2 and TRBJ1-6, with 7 bases identical to TRBD1. The CDR3 consists of 15 residues. The J segment lost 2 bases and the V segment lost 6 bases, leaving 4 bases of the junction unmatched. Germline CDR1 is SNHLY and CDR2 is FYNNEI. In DNA, the CDR3 is TGTGCCAGCAGAGACAGGGACCCCTATAATTCACCCCTCCACTTT. This gives the protein CASRDRDPYNSPLHF.

The rearrangement links TRBV15 to TRBJ2-2; TRBD1 matches 7 bases. The ends lost 0 bases at V and 4 bases at J; junction bases unmatched: 5. CDR1 is LNHNV and CDR2 is YYDKDF in the germline V gene (reference sequence). The CDR3 runs to 16 residues. This chain's CDR3 is CATSREGGTLTGELFF. In nucleotides, the CDR3 is TGTGCCACCAGCAGAGAAGGGGGCACTCTCACCGGGGAGCTGTTTTTT.

This clone has just a few counts. The CDR3 nucleotides read TGTGCCAGCAGCGGGACTAGCGGACTCTCCTACGAGCAGTACTTC. Its translation is CASSGTSGLSYEQYF. J is TRBJ2-7 and V is TRBV6-5; 11 nucleotides align to TRBD2. V lost 6 bases to trimming and J lost 0 bases; unmatched junction nucleotides: 4. Germline V gives CDR1 MNHEY, CDR2 SVGAGI. The CDR3 has 15 amino acids.